This is a list of T cell receptor beta chains from one sample in a study of patients and donors after allogeneic stem cell transplantation. MiXCR was run by TCRdb on the RT-PCR reads, yielding one entry per CDR3 protein. The data show roughly 200,000 distinct CDR3 sequences, around 40% seen once. The sample consisted of blood, either unsorted or a sorted T cell fraction (not recorded which). The source of these receptors is a human donor who was either an allogeneic HSCT recipient or a stem cell or donor lymphocyte infusion donor (not recorded which). It is not recorded whose cells these are; they may come from a transplant donor. CDR3s include the opening cysteine and the closing phenylalanine or tryptophan. A D gene is named only where the DNA matches it firmly. Size values are once, few and many counts, or a class for expanded clones, and some rows have none.

cdr3_nt	cdr3_aa	d_call	j_call	cdr3_length	v_call	clone_size
TGCGCCAGCCGTCTTTTCTCTGGGGCCAACGTCCTGACTTTC	CASRLFSGANVLTF	-	TRBJ2-6	14	TRBV5-1	few
TGTGCCAGCAGCCAAGAAGTGACAGTCTATGGCTACACCTTC	CASSQEVTVYGYTF	-	TRBJ1-2	14	TRBV12-3/TRBV12-4	-
TGTGCCAGCAGTCACGGGGATCTGCTAGCCAAAAACATTCAGTACTTC	CASSHGDLLAKNIQYF	-	TRBJ2-4	16	TRBV27	few
TGCGCCAGCAGCCAAGATGCCGGGCCCACCTACGAGCAGTACTTC	CASSQDAGPTYEQYF	-	TRBJ2-7	15	TRBV4-1	-
TGTGCCAGCAGCCTACAGGTGGGAGGGGGATTGGATGAGCAGTTCTTC	CASSLQVGGGLDEQFF	-	TRBJ2-1	16	TRBV5-6	-
TGTGCCAGCAGTTCTCCCCCCGGGGAGTTAAGCGCAGAAAAACTGTTTTTT	CASSSPPGELSAEKLFF	-	TRBJ1-4	17	TRBV28	few
TGCGCCAGCAGCTTGTCAGACAGGGGAAGAATGGCTTTCTTT	CASSLSDRGRMAFF	TRBD1	TRBJ1-1	14	TRBV5-1	few
TGTGCCAGCAGCTTAGGACCCTATAATTCACCCCTCCACTTT	CASSLGPYNSPLHF	-	TRBJ1-6	14	TRBV7-9	-
TGTGCCAGCAGCCAGAACCGGAATCAGCCCCAGCATTTT	CASSQNRNQPQHF	-	TRBJ1-5	13	TRBV7-9	-
TGTGCCAGCAGTCCCCTACAGGGAGGAAGTTCACCCCTCCACTTT	CASSPLQGGSSPLHF	-	TRBJ1-6	15	TRBV28	-
TGTGCCAGCAGTTACGGGGACACCTCCTACGAGCAGTACTTC	CASSYGDTSYEQYF	-	TRBJ2-7	14	TRBV6-5	-
TGTGCCAGCAGTTTCTCTCAGGGGGTTAATGAAAAACTGTTTTTT	CASSFSQGVNEKLFF	TRBD1	TRBJ1-4	15	TRBV12-3/TRBV12-4	-
TGTGCCAGCAGTTTCGGCGGGAACTCCTACGAGCAGTACTTC	CASSFGGNSYEQYF	-	TRBJ2-7	14	TRBV6-5	-
TGCAGCGTCGATGGACAGGGGAACACTGAAGCTTTCTTT	CSVDGQGNTEAFF	TRBD1	TRBJ1-1	13	TRBV29-1	-
TGTGCCAGCAGTCCTAGGGCTGCGGCGGGGGAGCTGTTTTTT	CASSPRAAAGELFF	-	TRBJ2-2	14	TRBV25-1	-
TGCAGCGTTGAGCCCACCTACGGCACTGAAGCTTTCTTT	CSVEPTYGTEAFF	-	TRBJ1-1	13	TRBV29-1	few
TGTGCCAGCAGTGGGTTCGCCTATTCACCCCTCCACTTT	CASSGFAYSPLHF	-	TRBJ1-6	13	TRBV2	few
TGTGCCAGCCTAGACAGCTTAAACTATGGCTACACCTTC	CASLDSLNYGYTF	-	TRBJ1-2	13	TRBV12-3/TRBV12-4	few
TGTGCCAGCAGCCAAGGGGGGGGACTCGTTTACAATGAGCAGTTCTTC	CASSQGGGLVYNEQFF	TRBD2	TRBJ2-1	16	TRBV3-1	-
TGTGCCAGCACCGACAGGGCGTCCTACAATGAGCAGTTCTTC	CASTDRASYNEQFF	TRBD1	TRBJ2-1	14	TRBV2	-
TGCGCCAGCAGCTGGACAGCTAGCACAGATACGCAGTATTTT	CASSWTASTDTQYF	-	TRBJ2-3	14	TRBV5-1	-
TGTGCCAGCGGGCGGCAGGGGTACGAGCAGTACTTC	CASGRQGYEQYF	-	TRBJ2-7	12	TRBV12-3/TRBV12-4	few
TGTGCCAGCAGTTTGAGAGAAACCCCCAATCAGCCCCAGCATTTT	CASSLRETPNQPQHF	-	TRBJ1-5	15	TRBV12-3/TRBV12-4	once
TGTGCCAGCAGTTTTAACAGGTGGACTGAAGCTTTCTTT	CASSFNRWTEAFF	-	TRBJ1-1	13	TRBV12-3/TRBV12-4	-
TGTGCCAGCAGTCGTCCGGGGTCAGGTTATGAAAAACTGTTTTTT	CASSRPGSGYEKLFF	-	TRBJ1-4	15	TRBV7-2	-
TGTGCCAGCAGTTCGGGACAGGGGTATCAGCCCCAGCATTTT	CASSSGQGYQPQHF	TRBD1	TRBJ1-5	14	TRBV28	-